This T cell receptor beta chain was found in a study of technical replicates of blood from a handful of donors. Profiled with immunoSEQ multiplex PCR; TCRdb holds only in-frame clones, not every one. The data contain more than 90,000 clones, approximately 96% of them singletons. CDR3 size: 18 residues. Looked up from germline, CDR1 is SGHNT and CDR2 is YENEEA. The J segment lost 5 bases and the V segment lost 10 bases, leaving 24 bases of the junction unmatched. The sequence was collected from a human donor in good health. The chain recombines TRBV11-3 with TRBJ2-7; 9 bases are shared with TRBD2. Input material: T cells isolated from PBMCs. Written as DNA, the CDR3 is TGTGCCATCTCGAGTTACGGTAGCGGGAGAGAGGGTGAGGACGAGCAGTACTTC. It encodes CAISSYGSGREGEDEQYF.